Below, 12 T cell receptor beta chains from the same sample are listed, as sequenced in a study of metastatic and nonmetastatic thyroid tumors. Every patient was untreated before thyroid surgery. TCRdb re-analyzed the PCR reads using MiXCR. In the table there are 21,000 or so clones, around 19% of which are singletons. The sequenced sample consisted of blood. These receptor sequences come from a male donor with papillary thyroid cancer or a benign thyroid nodule (not recorded which). Some clones in this sample may be carry-over from other donors' samples.

This clone was picked up many times. V gene TRBV11-2 combines with J gene TRBJ2-2; no reliable D call. From germline, CDR1 is SGHAT and CDR2 FQNNGV. V was trimmed by 2 bases and J by 5 bases, leaving 12 bases between them. This CDR3 has 15 residues. CDR3 DNA: TGTGCCAGCAGCTTAAACCTCGGTCCAACCGGGGAGCTGTTTTTT. This sequence encodes CASSLNLGPTGELFF.

The sample holds many counts of this clone. V gene TRBV4-1 combines with J gene TRBJ2-3, with TRBD2 matching over 11 bases. The length of the CDR3 is 17 residues. Germline trimming cut 1 base from V and 3 bases from J; bases unmatched to any gene: 6. In germline, CDR1 is MGHRA, CDR2 YSYEKL. DNA for the CDR3: TGCGCCAGCAGCCAAGGTCAGTCTAGCGGGGGGACAGATACGCAGTATTTT. Residues: CASSQGQSSGGTDTQYF.

In this sample, this clone is medium-sized. This rearrangement joins TRBV12-3 or TRBV12-4 to TRBJ1-3; 8 bases line up with TRBD1. Trimming removed 6 bases from V and 4 bases from J; junction bases left unmatched: 2. This CDR3 is 13 amino acids long. CDR3: CASRTGVGNTIYF. CDR3 bases: TGTGCCAGCAGGACAGGGGTAGGAAACACCATATATTTT.

About this clone itself: This may be a read error: a much more frequent sequence differs by one nucleotide. The rearrangement links TRBV9 to TRBJ2-1; D not certain. Germline assignment: CDR1 SGDLS and CDR2 YYNGEE. CDR3 length equals 13 residues. Deletions cut 4 bases from V and 4 bases from J, with 9 bases between. The CDR3 nucleotides are TGTGCCAGCAGCTGCCGACAATACAATGAGCAGTTCTTC. Its protein product is CASSCRQYNEQFF.

The chain employs TRBV6-2 or TRBV6-3 and TRBJ2-7; the D is unclear. The CDR3 covers 14 residues. Germline V lookup: CDR1 MNHEY, CDR2 SVGEGT. V shed 7 bases and J shed 9 bases, with 22 bases lying between them. In nucleotides, the CDR3 is TGTGCCAGCACACTGACGGAGTCTGGGCCCCCGCAGTACGTC. Amino acids: CASTLTESGPPQYV.

This clone occurred many times. The chain uses TRBV13 and TRBJ2-6; D is undetermined. The CDR3 spans 19 residues. Trimming stripped 4 bases from V and 2 bases from J, with 21 bases between. Germline lookup yields CDR1 PRHDT and CDR2 FYEKMQ (reference sequence). CDR3 DNA sequence: TGTGCCAGCAGCTCCTTTCACCGCCGGACCTCAACTGGGGCCAACGTCCTGACTTTC. Protein: CASSSFHRRTSTGANVLTF.

The chain recombines TRBV5-1 with TRBJ2-7, with D perhaps matching TRBD2 (5 bases). The CDR3 is 18 residues long. V shed 3 bases and J shed 0 bases, with 22 bases lying between them. Germline-derived CDR1 and CDR2 are SGHRS and YFSETQ. The CDR3 sequence is CASSSGVSGCLSSYEQYF. The CDR3 bases are TGCGCCAGCAGCTCAGGCGTATCGGGATGCCTAAGCTCCTACGAGCAGTACTTC. The variable domain in full, with the rest retrieved from reference TRBV5-1 and TRBJ2-7, is KAGVTQTPRYLIKTRGQQVTLSCSPISGHRSVSWYQQTPGQGLQFLFEYFSETQRNKGNFPGRFSGRQFSNSRSEMNVSTLELGDSALYLCASSSGVSGCLSSYEQYFGPGTRLTVT.

The chain is built from TRBV11-1 and TRBJ1-6; the D is unclear. Germline V gives CDR1 SGHAT, CDR2 FQDESV (reference sequence). V was shortened by 4 bases and J by 9 bases, with 16 bases between the two germline ends. The CDR3 extends over 15 amino acids. For the CDR3, the DNA is TGTGCCAGCAGCTCATGGGCGGCGGAACCTTCACCCCTCCACTTT. Protein: CASSSWAAEPSPLHF.

This clone was recorded many times. A read error may account for a junction end that differs from germline. V usage is TRBV3-1 and J usage is TRBJ2-7, with D uncertain. Germline V gene lookup returns CDR1 LGHDT and CDR2 YNNKEL (reference sequence). CDR3 size: 13 residues. CDR3 protein: CASSQGIKGFGNF. The CDR3 coding sequence is TGTGCCAGCAGCCAAGGTATTAAGGGCTTTGGGAACTTC.

V and J are TRBV7-3 and TRBJ1-2; D is ambiguous. Germline loops: CDR1 SGHTA, CDR2 FQGTGA. The CDR3 extends over 14 amino acids. V was trimmed by 8 bases and J by 2 bases, leaving 15 bases between them. CDR3 nucleotides: TGTGCCAGCGCATGTGCGATGGTGAACTATGGCTACACCTTC. It is translated as CASACAMVNYGYTF.

Ten or more counts support this clone. The rearrangement joins TRBV9 to TRBJ1-2, with 7 bases identical to TRBD1. The V segment lost 6 bases and the J segment 5 bases; nucleotides outside the gene matches: 13. The CDR3 is 15 amino acids. Per the germline V gene, CDR1 is SGDLS and CDR2 is YYNGEE. CDR3 in amino acids: CASNSYTNRGYGYTF. The CDR3 DNA sequence: TGTGCCAGCAACTCATACACTAACAGGGGTTATGGCTACACCTTC.

Ten or more counts support this clone. The missing conserved phenylalanine or tryptophan at the end of this CDR3 makes a read error likely. Because the CDR3's place on the DNA is in doubt, the DNA is left out and the CDR3 is given as listed by TCRdb. V gene TRBV9 combines with J gene TRBJ2-2; TRBD1, the D gene given by the table, was not confirmed from the DNA. Germline CDR1 reads SGDLS; CDR2 reads YYNGEE. The CDR3 is 10 amino acids in total, end residues counted. The CDR3: CASSPPRHSR.